The 10 T cell receptor beta chains below all came from one sample that was sequenced in a study of cytomegalovirus exposure and HLA in healthy donors (dated by TCRdb to about 2017). Library creation used the immunoSEQ multiplex PCR assay. For the multiplex PCR, a mixture combining 60 forward primers for TCR Vbeta segments and 13 reverse primers for TCR Jbeta segments was used. The source is immuneACCESS, and TCRdb retained only in-frame sequences with V and J called. Part of the clones is not carried over; for the studies checked, unresolved V genes explain less than half of this, and the remainder is unexplained. In all, the sample holds some 84,000 clones, and 63% of those were seen once. The ten most abundant clones make up about 15% of the sample. Sequencing was done on a sample of PBMCs. The receptors originated from a woman between 40 and 55 years old in good health and CMV-seropositive.

This clone was seen a handful of times. The chain uses TRBV28 and TRBJ2-5; 9 positions agree with TRBD2. This CDR3 region has 15 residues. Germline trimming cut 7 bases from V and 2 bases from J; bases unmatched to any gene: 8. Germline V gives CDR1 MDHEN, CDR2 SYDVKM. CDR3 sequence reads: CASTSPTSGQETQYF. The CDR3 DNA is TGTGCCAGCACCTCGCCGACTAGCGGTCAAGAGACCCAGTACTTC.

This chain joins TRBV7-9 and TRBJ2-6; D perhaps matches TRBD1 (5 bases). The CDR3 has 17 amino acids. V lost 7 bases to trimming and J lost 0 bases, with 16 bases between them. Germline CDR1 and CDR2: SEHNR and FQNEAQ (reference sequence). For the CDR3, the DNA is TGTGCCAGCACCCTCCCCCTCAGGGTCTCTGGGGCCAACGTCCTGACTTTC. Translating it yields CASTLPLRVSGANVLTF.

The chain uses TRBV4-1 and TRBJ1-2; 8 positions agree with TRBD1. V was clipped by 1 base and J by 3 bases; unmatched bases: 4. Germline CDR1 reads MGHRA; CDR2 reads YSYEKL. The CDR3 has 15 residues. CDR3 sequence (DNA): TGCGCCAGCAGCCAAGTGTTGACAGGGGACTATGGCTACACCTTC. Its protein product is CASSQVLTGDYGYTF.

The V and J genes are TRBV9 and TRBJ2-3; D might be TRBD2 (6 bases). V was trimmed by 4 bases and J by 6 bases, leaving 21 bases between them. This CDR3 is built from 16 residues. Germline CDR1 reads SGDLS; CDR2 reads YYNGEE. The CDR3: CASSPLSGSGRDTQYF. In nucleotides, the CDR3 is TGTGCCAGCAGCCCCCTCTCCGGGAGTGGGAGGGATACGCAGTATTTT.

This chain uses TRBV7-2 with TRBJ1-5; 10 bases map to TRBD1. V gave up 5 bases and J gave up 9 bases; unmatched junction bases: 13. The V gene's germline CDR1 is SGHTA and CDR2 FQGNSA. CDR3 size: 16 residues. The CDR3 nucleotides read TGTGCCAGCAGCGTAACGGGACAGGGGAAAAGGGGGCCCCAGCATTTT. Its protein product is CASSVTGQGKRGPQHF.

The chain employs TRBV5-8 and TRBJ1-2, with 10 bases matching TRBD1. J was trimmed by 6 bases and V by 2 bases; bases with no gene match: 4. CDR1 and CDR2 from the germline V gene are SGHTS and YDEGEE. The CDR3 loop spans 14 amino acids. The CDR3 region has the DNA TGTGCCAGCAGCTTAGACAGGGGGCTGGATGGCTACACCTTC. Translated, it gives CASSLDRGLDGYTF.

This clone was observed once. The chain links TRBV7-8 to TRBJ2-7; TRBD2 is a possible D gene (6 bases). Deletions cut 1 base from V and 5 bases from J, with 9 bases between. There are 13 residues in the CDR3. From germline, CDR1 is SGHVS and CDR2 FQNEAQ. The CDR3 region is CASSLGRDNEQYF. In nucleotides, the CDR3 is TGTGCCAGCAGCTTAGGGCGGGATAACGAGCAGTACTTC.

This clone was counted only a few times. The rearrangement joins TRBV5-4 to TRBJ2-3; D gene ambiguous. V gave up 5 bases and J gave up 2 bases, with 9 bases separating them. CDR1 is SGHNT, CDR2 YYREEE, per germline (reference sequence). The CDR3 extends over 13 amino acids. The CDR3 DNA is TGTGCCAGCAGTTTGACCTACACAGATACGCAGTATTTT. It is translated as CASSLTYTDTQYF.

The chain recombines TRBV5-1 with TRBJ2-7; the match to TRBD1 covers 10 bases. After removal of 3 bases from V and 6 bases from J, the junction contained 3 bases not matched to a gene. The CDR3 contains 13 residues. Germline values: CDR1 SGHRS, CDR2 YFSETQ. DNA of the CDR3: TGCGCCAGCAGCTCGGGACAGGGGACCGAGCAGTACTTC. Translating gives CASSSGQGTEQYF.

This rearrangement joins TRBV11-1 to TRBJ2-1; the D gene is possibly TRBD2 (6 bases). The ends were cut back, 1 base at V and 6 bases at J, with 19 bases in the middle. CDR1 and CDR2 (germline): SGHAT, FQDESV (reference sequence). The CDR3 has 17 amino acids. The CDR3: CASSLEVWREALNEQFF. The CDR3 DNA reads TGTGCCAGCAGCTTAGAGGTGTGGCGGGAAGCTCTCAATGAGCAGTTCTTC.